This T cell receptor (beta chain) is from a study of immune evolution from preneoplasia to lung adenocarcinoma. The germline V gene encodes CDR1 WSHSY and CDR2 SAAADI. The CDR3 is made up of 13 amino acids, end residues included. Sequencing used immunoSEQ multiplex PCR; TCRdb keeps in-frame clones, though not all of them. The table includes 10,000 or so clones, roughly 85% detected once. On this clone itself: This CDR3 is missing its conserved last phenylalanine or tryptophan, likely due to a read error. The limits of the CDR3 on the DNA are not certain, so only TCRdb's listed CDR3 is given.

This receptor was identified in a person aged 65 to 85 with lung adenocarcinoma. The source material was FFPE minimally invasive lung adenocarcinoma tissue. The rearrangement joins TRBV10-2 to TRBJ2-7; TRBD1 is the table's D call and was not checked against the DNA. CDR3 amino acids: CASSDPLTTGWWI.